This T cell receptor (beta chain) comes out of a study of early stage breast cancer tumors. Concerning this clone: The target antigen is unknown.

Method: immunoSEQ multiplex PCR; TCRdb's copy keeps in-frame clones and lacks some. This sample yields 11,000 to 15,000 clones, of which around 80% are seen a single time; 7.5% to 8% belongs to the top ten. Sufficient DNA from normal breast often required roughly 90-310 mg tissue. Per the germline V gene, CDR1 is MNHNY and CDR2 is SVGAGI (reference sequence). V shed 8 bases, J shed 9 bases, and the junction held 15 bases outside the gene matches. This CDR3 is built from 16 residues. Study-wide findings and caveats: Functional markers like CD4, CD8 and FOXP3 were missed in bulk sequencing. Most shared enriched TCRB sequences were commonly generated ones.

Specimen: normal breast tissue next to the tumor. The origin of this receptor is a person between 50 and 60 years old with breast cancer. The chain has TRBV6-6 and TRBJ2-2; the match to TRBD2 covers 10 bases. The DNA for the CDR3 is TGTGCCAGCGACCGTAAAGGGACTAGCGTTACCAGGGAGCTGTTTTTT. Its protein is CASDRKGTSVTRELFF.